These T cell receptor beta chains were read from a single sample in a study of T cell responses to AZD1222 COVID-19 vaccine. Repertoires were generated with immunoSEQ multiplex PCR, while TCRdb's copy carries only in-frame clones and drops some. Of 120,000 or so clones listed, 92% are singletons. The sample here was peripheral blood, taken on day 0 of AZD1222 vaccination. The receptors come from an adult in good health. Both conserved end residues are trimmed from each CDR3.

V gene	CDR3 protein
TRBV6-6	ASNPNPFASPQH
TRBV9	ASSVVMGTGELF
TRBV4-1	ASSLSSGQGPSEQY
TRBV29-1	SVESRTQETQY
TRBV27	ASSPRGPNTGELF
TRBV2	ASSNSRGFNEKLF
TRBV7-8	ASSRNRGLGGEQY
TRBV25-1	ASSESLQGSYNSPLH
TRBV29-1	SVEGGEGGYT
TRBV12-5	ASVVGGAGNTIY
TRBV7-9	ASSPPRQWEKLF
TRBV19	ASRKGTSGELF
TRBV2	ASSADREQPQH
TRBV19	ASSLGRSTEAF
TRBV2	ASSEGPGTEAF
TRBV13	ASSPQGLAGETQY
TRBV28	ASRTPGPLGYGYT
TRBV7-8	ASSLDPINRVKGNQPQH
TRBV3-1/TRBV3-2	ASSQRGMVEAF
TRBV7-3	ASSPLGFPDTQY
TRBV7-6	ASSPGQGRYGYT
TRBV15	ATSRVGYGYT
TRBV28	ASSWQGVGYGYT
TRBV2	ASSSGRGSYNEQF
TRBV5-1	ASSWDLSYEQY
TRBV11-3	ASSPDPSGELF
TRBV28	ATNHISNYGYT
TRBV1	TSSQDQRESDTGELF
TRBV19	ASSGTGGIYGYT
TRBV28	ASSFYGSSNQPQH
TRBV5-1	ASSLGGTAIHNEQF
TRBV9	ASSPPGGTVTDTQY
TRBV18	ASSQNLIGQGGTEAF